This T cell receptor (beta chain) is from a study of a mutant IDH1 vaccine in newly diagnosed glioma. Study background: Vaccine dosing followed radiotherapy by 4-6 weeks, or accompanied temozolomide cycles.

Profiled with immunoSEQ multiplex PCR; TCRdb holds only in-frame clones, not every one. The table records about 75,000 clones, about 91% of them present only once. Trimming stripped 4 bases from V and 2 bases from J, with 11 bases between. In germline, CDR1 is SGDLS, CDR2 YYNGEE. This CDR3 is built from 14 residues. About this clone: Its antigen is unknown.

Time point meaning: week 5, during vaccination. One vaccine dose held 300 ug of mutant IDH1 20-mer peptide and came with topical imiquimod. J is TRBJ2-3 and V is TRBV9; D remains unclear. This specimen was PBMCs, taken from a glioma patient whose treatment included an IDH1 peptide vaccine. The sequence came from a woman aged 50 to 65 with glioma. This chain's CDR3 is CASSLRHLTDTQYF. The CDR3 coding sequence is TGTGCCAGCAGCCTCAGACACCTCACAGATACGCAGTATTTT.